These 12 T cell receptor beta chains share one sample of origin, sequenced in a study of Ad26.COV2.S vaccination and SARS-CoV-2 variants. The table came from immunoSEQ multiplex PCR; TCRdb's copy has only in-frame clones and leaves some out. The sample shows around 370,000 clones, about 85% of them seen only once. As to treatment: around 19 received Ad26.COV2.S at low or high dose, single or two shots; 5 received placebo; per-sample allocation not given. Specimen acquisition occurred on day 63 following the initial vaccine or placebo injection. This specimen was peripheral blood, taken in a trial of Ad26.COV2.S vaccine versus placebo. These receptors were collected from a person aged 18 to 59 who received the Ad26.COV2.S COVID-19 vaccine or a placebo.

The genes are TRBV19 and TRBJ2-1; TRBD2 matches at 14 bases. V was pared by 1 base and J by 6 bases, with 2 bases of the junction left unmatched. CDR3 length equals 16 residues. The V gene's germline CDR1 is LNHDA and CDR2 SQIVND (reference sequence). CDR3 loop: CASSIGLAGGPNEQFF. DNA for the CDR3: TGTGCCAGTAGTATAGGACTAGCGGGGGGGCCCAATGAGCAGTTCTTC.

The chain employs TRBV3-1 (or the pseudogene TRBV3-2) and TRBJ2-3, with D hard to call. Trimming left V 5 bases short and J 5 bases short, with 20 bases between. The CDR3 sequence is 16 residues long. The V gene's germline CDR1 is LGHDT and CDR2 YNNKEL (reference sequence). CDR3 loop: CASSCGDPVMQDTQYF. As DNA, the CDR3 is TGTGCCAGCAGCTGCGGTGATCCTGTCATGCAAGATACGCAGTATTTT.

The rearrangement links TRBV7-8 to TRBJ1-6, with TRBD1 matching over 10 bases. CDR1 and CDR2 from the germline V gene are SGHVS and FQNEAQ. The CDR3 contains 15 residues. V trimming: 4 bases; J trimming: 9 bases; junction bases outside the gene matches: 6. CDR3 loop: CASSSGQGTGSPLHF. The CDR3 DNA is TGTGCCAGCAGCTCGGGACAGGGGACGGGTTCACCCCTCCACTTT.

The rearrangement links TRBV21-1 to TRBJ2-7. TRBV21-1 is an annotated pseudogene. This CDR3 spans 16 amino acids. CDR3 region: CASSSPTRAATYEQYF. CDR3 nucleotides: TGTGCCAGCAGCAGCCCGACCCGAGCCGCCACCTACGAGCAGTACTTC.

V gene TRBV29-1 combines with J gene TRBJ2-2; D might be TRBD1 (6 bases). Trimming shortened V by 5 bases and J by 5 bases, and 9 bases separated the two germline ends. The CDR3 totals 12 residues. Germline lookup yields CDR1 SQVTM and CDR2 ANQGSEA. The CDR3 bases are TGCAGCGTTTCTACAGGGACCGGGGAGCTGTTTTTT. It yields the protein CSVSTGTGELFF.

The rearrangement links TRBV18 to TRBJ2-1; a weak D match, TRBD2 (6 bases). The CDR3 runs 17 residues. Trimming took off 0 bases at V and 0 bases at J, with 12 bases between the two ends. Germline loops: CDR1 KGHSH, CDR2 LQKENI. The DNA of the CDR3 is TGTGCCAGCTCACCACCTACCGGGGGAAGCTCCTACAATGAGCAGTTCTTC. Amino acid sequence: CASSPPTGGSSYNEQFF.

J is TRBJ2-1 and V is TRBV18; weak D call: TRBD2 (5 bases). Germline V gene data show CDR1 as KGHSH and CDR2 as LQKENI. Trimming cost V 0 bases and J 7 bases, with 10 bases left between them. This CDR3 is built from 14 residues. The CDR3 DNA reads TGTGCCAGCTCACCACCCGAGGGTTGGAATGAGCAGTTCTTC. Protein sequence: CASSPPEGWNEQFF.

V gene TRBV19 combines with J gene TRBJ2-7, with TRBD1 matching 7 bases. The CDR3 is made up of 15 amino acids. Germline-derived CDR1 and CDR2 are LNHDA and SQIVND (reference sequence). The trim removed 2 bases at V and 4 bases at J, leaving 8 bases unmatched. In DNA form, the CDR3 reads TGTGCCAGTAGTATAATTGCAGGGGGTAGGTACGAGCAGTACTTC. Translating it yields CASSIIAGGRYEQYF.

The chain joins TRBV6-5 to TRBJ2-7, with 7 bases that match TRBD1. This CDR3 region has 15 residues. Germline assignment: CDR1 MNHEY and CDR2 SVGAGI. V lost 8 bases and J lost 4; bases outside the gene matches: 14. CDR3 coding DNA: TGTGCCAGCTACGGATACAGGGGTAGTGTATACGAGCAGTACTTC. Protein sequence: CASYGYRGSVYEQYF.

In the case of this clone: Other DNA sequences in the same sample also yield this CDR3. The chain combines TRBV5-1 with TRBJ1-2; the D gene is possibly TRBD1 (6 bases). The CDR3 is 14 residues long. V was cut by 4 bases and J by 2 bases, with 12 bases left in between. Germline-derived CDR1 and CDR2 are SGHRS and YFSETQ. The CDR3 nucleotides are TGCGCCAGCAGCCCCGGACAGCCAAACTATGGCTACACCTTC. Translated, it gives CASSPGQPNYGYTF.

The chain links TRBV2 to TRBJ1-1, with 9 bases matching TRBD1. CDR3 size: 15 residues. The germline CDR1 and CDR2 sequences are SNHLY and FYNNEI. The J segment lost 2 bases and the V segment lost 7 bases, leaving 8 bases of the junction unmatched. The CDR3 region has the DNA TGTGCCAGCACTAAAGAGACAGGGGGAAACACTGAAGCTTTCTTT. As protein: CASTKETGGNTEAFF.

The chain has TRBV3-1 (or the pseudogene TRBV3-2) and TRBJ1-6; possible D gene TRBD1, 6 bases. From germline, CDR1 is LGHDT and CDR2 YNNKEL (reference sequence). V dropped 0 bases and J dropped 10 bases, with 13 bases sitting between them. CDR3 size: 15 residues. CDR3 coding DNA: TGTGCCAGCAGCCAAGATAGGGGGATACGGTCACCCCTCCACTTT. Translated: CASSQDRGIRSPLHF.